This T cell receptor (beta chain) originates from a study of cytomegalovirus exposure and HLA in healthy donors. The CDR3 runs 14 residues. CDR1 and CDR2 (germline): MGHDK, SYGVNS. Trimming removed 4 bases from V and 3 bases from J, with 12 bases in between. It was with 60 Vbeta and 13 Jbeta primers that the PCR ran. The table came from immunoSEQ multiplex PCR; TCRdb's copy has only in-frame clones and leaves some out. The sample consists of about 200,000 clones, around 77% of them appearing once. The sequence derives from a woman aged 30 to 39 in good health and CMV-seronegative. The rearrangement links TRBV25-1 to TRBJ1-2, with D possibly matching TRBD1 (6 bases). The specimen sequenced was PBMCs. CDR3 sequence (DNA): TGTGCCAGCAGTGGGCCGACAGGTTACTATGGCTACACCTTC. Translated, it gives CASSGPTGYYGYTF.